Sequencing of this T cell receptor (beta chain) was carried out in a study of blood T cell repertoires in COVID-19. Across the study: Sources were T cells, B-cell-depleted T cells, or PBMCs; the material itself was cDNA or gDNA.

V lost 3 bases and J 6 bases, leaving 11 bases between the germline ends. The germline V gene encodes CDR1 LGHDT and CDR2 YNNKEL (reference sequence). This CDR3 has 13 residues. Original data processing: Amplification of reference gene primers provided the estimated nucleated cell counts. Data came from immunoSEQ multiplex PCR; TCRdb stores just in-frame clones and leaves some out. That table supplies the V and J calls and clone size; D and trimming were determined from the DNA. Of 110,000 or so clones listed, more than 60% are singletons. The chain has TRBV3-1 (or the pseudogene TRBV3-2) and TRBJ1-1, with D maybe TRBD1 (6 bases). The source is a man aged 45-65 years with acute or convalescent COVID-19. The sequenced material came from peripheral blood. CDR3 sequence: CASSHYRAPEAFF. CDR3 DNA sequence: TGTGCCAGCAGCCATTACAGGGCCCCTGAAGCTTTCTTT.